This T cell receptor beta chain was identified in a study of cytomegalovirus exposure and HLA in healthy donors. This CDR3 region has 18 residues. J was trimmed by 0 bases and V by 1 base; bases with no gene match: 8. Germline V lookup: CDR1 SGHTA, CDR2 FQGNSA. As regards this clone: Its antigen is currently unknown.

Study-level findings and limits: Among immune exposure information, only CMV serostatus was available. Analysis performed later showed TCR beta chains linked to HLA being more clonally expanded than equally common others. The classifier, whose performance was assessed in both the original and validation cohorts, reportedly diagnosed cytomegalovirus status with high specificity and sensitivity.

Researchers ran the PCR with 60 Vbeta and 13 Jbeta primers. Sequencing was performed with immunoSEQ multiplex PCR; in TCRdb, only in-frame clones are kept and a portion is missing. The profile shows about 150,000 clones, roughly 84% of them singletons. The TCR comes from a man in his late teens or twenties in good health and CMV-seronegative. V and J are TRBV7-2 and TRBJ1-1; TRBD1 matches at 10 bases. Sequencing used PBMCs. CDR3 sequence: CASSLGDRGAGMNTEAFF. The CDR3 nucleotides are TGTGCCAGCAGCTTAGGGGACAGGGGCGCCGGAATGAACACTGAAGCTTTCTTT.